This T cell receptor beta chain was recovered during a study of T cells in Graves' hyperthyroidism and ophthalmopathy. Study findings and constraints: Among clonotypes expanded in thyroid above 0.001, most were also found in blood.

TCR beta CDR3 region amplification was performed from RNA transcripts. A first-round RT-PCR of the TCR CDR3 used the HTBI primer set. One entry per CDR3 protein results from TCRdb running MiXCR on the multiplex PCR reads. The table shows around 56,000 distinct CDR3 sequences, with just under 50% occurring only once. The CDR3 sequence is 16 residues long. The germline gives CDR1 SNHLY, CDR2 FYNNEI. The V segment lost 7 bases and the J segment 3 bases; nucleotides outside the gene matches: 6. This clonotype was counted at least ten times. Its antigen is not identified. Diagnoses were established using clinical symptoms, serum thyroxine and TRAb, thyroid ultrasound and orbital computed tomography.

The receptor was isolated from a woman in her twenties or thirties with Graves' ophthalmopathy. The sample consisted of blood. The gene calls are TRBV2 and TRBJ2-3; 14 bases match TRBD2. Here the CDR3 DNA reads TGTGCCAGCAAGGGACTAGCGGGAGTCGTTACAGATACGCAGTATTTT. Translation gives CASKGLAGVVTDTQYF.